A selection of T cell receptor beta chains follows, all from one sample in a study of blood T cell repertoires in COVID-19. Sequencing used immunoSEQ multiplex PCR; TCRdb keeps in-frame clones, though not all of them. This table has over 150,000 clones, about four fifths appearing once. Sequencing was performed on peripheral blood. These receptors were obtained from a man aged 65 to 79 with active or convalescent COVID-19. The CDR3 runs from the conserved cysteine through the conserved F or W. Fields, in order: clone size, D gene, J gene, V gene, CDR3 protein, CDR3 DNA. The D gene is left open where the match is weak. Rows give clone size only sometimes, using once, few, many, or a class for an expanded clone.

size: once; D: -; J: TRBJ1-2; V: TRBV18; CDR3: CASSPTDTVNYGYTF; DNA: TGTGCCAGCTCACCAACCGACACGGTTAACTATGGCTACACCTTC
size: few; D: TRBD2; J: TRBJ2-2; V: TRBV7-7; CDR3: CASSFRSSGGNTGELFF; DNA: TGTGCCAGCAGCTTTAGATCTAGCGGGGGGAACACCGGGGAGCTGTTTTTT
size: -; D: -; J: TRBJ2-1; V: TRBV12-3/TRBV12-4; CDR3: CASSFGFHEQFF; DNA: TGTGCCAGCAGTTTCGGGTTTCATGAGCAGTTCTTC
size: few; D: TRBD2; J: TRBJ2-5; V: TRBV5-1; CDR3: CASSRLAGNQETQYF; DNA: TGCGCCAGCAGCCGACTAGCGGGGAACCAAGAGACCCAGTACTTC
size: -; D: TRBD2; J: TRBJ2-1; V: TRBV7-3; CDR3: CASSPMGLAGGSSYNEQFF; DNA: TGTGCCAGCAGCCCAATGGGACTAGCGGGAGGTAGCTCCTACAATGAGCAGTTCTTC
size: -; D: TRBD1; J: TRBJ1-1; V: TRBV9; CDR3: CASSSRQGPNTEAFF; DNA: TGTGCCAGCAGCTCCCGACAGGGGCCGAACACTGAAGCTTTCTTT
size: -; D: -; J: TRBJ1-2; V: TRBV27; CDR3: CASSSREGYGYTF; DNA: TGTGCCAGCAGTTCCCGGGAGGGGTATGGCTACACCTTC
size: -; D: -; J: TRBJ2-7; V: TRBV6-2/TRBV6-3; CDR3: CASSSTISYEQYF; DNA: TGTGCCAGCAGTTCAACTATCTCCTACGAGCAGTACTTC
size: once; D: -; J: TRBJ2-5; V: TRBV12-3/TRBV12-4; CDR3: CASSPRQGGTQYF; DNA: TGTGCCAGCAGCCCTAGACAGGGAGGGACCCAGTACTTC
size: -; D: -; J: TRBJ2-5; V: TRBV9; CDR3: CASSVEMGLGETQYF; DNA: TGTGCCAGCAGCGTAGAGATGGGGCTGGGAGAGACCCAGTACTTC
size: once; D: TRBD2; J: TRBJ2-1; V: TRBV27; CDR3: CASSARTSGRAVGRNEQFF; DNA: TGTGCCAGCAGTGCGAGGACTAGCGGGAGGGCCGTAGGTAGGAATGAGCAGTTCTTC
size: -; D: TRBD2; J: TRBJ2-7; V: TRBV9; CDR3: CASSRGTSGTSEQYF; DNA: TGTGCCAGCAGCCGCGGGACTAGCGGGACAAGTGAGCAGTACTTC
size: -; D: -; J: TRBJ1-5; V: TRBV7-6; CDR3: CASSLEGGMSNQPQHF; DNA: TGTGCCAGCAGCTTAGAGGGGGGGATGAGCAATCAGCCCCAGCATTTT
size: -; D: -; J: TRBJ1-1; V: TRBV28; CDR3: CASSKDLIRGAFF; DNA: TGTGCCAGCAGCAAAGACTTAATACGTGGAGCTTTCTTT
size: -; D: TRBD1; J: TRBJ1-2; V: TRBV7-2; CDR3: CASSSDRVFDYGYTF; DNA: TGTGCCAGCAGCTCCGACAGGGTTTTCGACTATGGCTACACCTTC
size: -; D: -; J: TRBJ1-2; V: TRBV4-2; CDR3: CASSQRQEIGGYTF; DNA: TGTGCCAGCAGCCAACGACAGGAGATTGGAGGCTACACCTTC
size: -; D: -; J: TRBJ1-2; V: TRBV6-5; CDR3: CASNPAGNNYGYTF; DNA: TGTGCCAGCAACCCTGCAGGGAATAACTATGGCTACACCTTC
size: -; D: TRBD2; J: TRBJ2-1; V: TRBV7-9; CDR3: CASSSPRAGGPYNEQFF; DNA: TGTGCCAGCAGCTCCCCCCGGGCGGGGGGCCCATACAATGAGCAGTTCTTC
size: -; D: -; J: TRBJ1-2; V: TRBV18; CDR3: CASSTGQSAGYTF; DNA: TGTGCCAGCTCAACCGGACAGTCTGCTGGCTACACCTTC
size: -; D: TRBD1; J: TRBJ2-6; V: TRBV28; CDR3: CASSSMTGGSGANVLTF; DNA: TGTGCCAGCAGTTCCATGACAGGGGGCAGTGGGGCCAACGTCCTGACTTTC
size: -; D: -; J: TRBJ1-1; V: TRBV5-1; CDR3: CASSLAENTEAFF; DNA: TGCGCCAGCAGCTTGGCAGAAAACACTGAAGCTTTCTTT
size: -; D: -; J: TRBJ1-1; V: TRBV10-3; CDR3: CAISQGRENPEAFF; DNA: TGTGCCATCAGCCAGGGACGGGAGAACCCTGAAGCTTTCTTT
size: -; D: TRBD1; J: TRBJ2-7; V: TRBV10-3; CDR3: CAISDPGQVNEQYF; DNA: TGTGCCATCAGTGACCCAGGACAGGTTAACGAGCAGTACTTC
size: -; D: -; J: TRBJ2-3; V: TRBV2; CDR3: CASSLGQYRTDTQYF; DNA: TGTGCCAGCAGCCTCGGACAGTATCGGACAGATACGCAGTATTTT
size: -; D: -; J: TRBJ2-1; V: TRBV7-2; CDR3: CASSLMSVKGDEQFF; DNA: TGTGCCAGCAGCTTAATGAGCGTTAAAGGCGATGAGCAGTTCTTC
size: -; D: TRBD1; J: TRBJ2-1; V: TRBV4-1; CDR3: CASSQAPPGQGLNEQFF; DNA: TGCGCCAGCAGCCAAGCGCCGCCGGGACAGGGTTTGAATGAGCAGTTCTTC
size: -; D: TRBD1; J: TRBJ1-5; V: TRBV3-1/TRBV3-2; CDR3: CASSIRQGVGQPQHF; DNA: TGTGCCAGCAGCATCCGACAGGGTGTAGGTCAGCCCCAGCATTTT
size: -; D: TRBD2; J: TRBJ2-1; V: TRBV5-4; CDR3: CASSFGSGRAANEQFF; DNA: TGTGCCAGCAGCTTCGGTAGCGGGAGGGCGGCCAATGAGCAGTTCTTC
size: -; D: -; J: TRBJ2-1; V: TRBV7-9; CDR3: CASSLMGSGGNNEQFF; DNA: TGTGCCAGCAGCTTAATGGGGTCAGGAGGAAACAATGAGCAGTTCTTC
size: -; D: -; J: TRBJ1-2; V: TRBV18; CDR3: CASSPGAGARYGYTF; DNA: TGTGCCAGCTCACCAGGGGCGGGGGCGCGGTATGGCTACACCTTC
size: -; D: TRBD1; J: TRBJ1-2; V: TRBV5-1; CDR3: CASSGQASNYGYTF; DNA: TGCGCCAGCAGCGGACAGGCTTCTAACTATGGCTACACCTTC
size: -; D: TRBD1; J: TRBJ2-7; V: TRBV27; CDR3: CASSRDRGLYEQYF; DNA: TGTGCCAGCAGTAGGGACAGGGGGCTCTACGAGCAGTACTTC
size: -; D: TRBD2; J: TRBJ2-2; V: TRBV9; CDR3: CASSVGLAAHRTGELFF; DNA: TGTGCCAGCAGCGTAGGTCTAGCGGCCCATCGGACCGGGGAGCTGTTTTTT
size: few; D: -; J: TRBJ1-1; V: TRBV27; CDR3: CASSFVRDRHPEAFF; DNA: TGTGCCAGCAGTTTCGTTCGGGATAGGCACCCTGAAGCTTTCTTT
size: -; D: TRBD1; J: TRBJ2-2; V: TRBV28; CDR3: CASSPPRGTVTGELFF; DNA: TGTGCCAGCAGCCCACCCAGGGGGACAGTCACCGGGGAGCTGTTTTTT
size: -; D: -; J: TRBJ2-5; V: TRBV10-3; CDR3: CAISESGLGVETQYF; DNA: TGTGCCATCAGTGAGTCGGGGCTAGGGGTGGAGACCCAGTACTTC
size: -; D: TRBD2; J: TRBJ2-3; V: TRBV28; CDR3: CASTRLAGGVDTQYF; DNA: TGTGCCAGCACCCGACTAGCGGGAGGTGTAGATACGCAGTATTTT
size: -; D: -; J: TRBJ1-5; V: TRBV7-8; CDR3: CASSPLGGDQPQHF; DNA: TGTGCCAGCAGCCCCCTGGGGGGAGATCAGCCCCAGCATTTT
size: -; D: -; J: TRBJ2-1; V: TRBV6-5; CDR3: CASSSLAANEQFF; DNA: TGTGCCAGCAGTTCCCTGGCGGCGAATGAGCAGTTCTTC
size: -; D: -; J: TRBJ1-1; V: TRBV7-8; CDR3: CASSGEIMNTEAFF; DNA: TGTGCCAGCAGCGGAGAAATCATGAACACTGAAGCTTTCTTT
size: -; D: -; J: TRBJ1-4; V: TRBV30; CDR3: CAPRVEKLFF; DNA: TGTGCCCCGAGGGTTGAAAAACTGTTTTTT
size: -; D: TRBD1; J: TRBJ1-1; V: TRBV18; CDR3: CASSPRTGGSEAFF; DNA: TGTGCCAGCTCACCACGCACAGGGGGCTCCGAAGCTTTCTTT
size: -; D: TRBD2; J: TRBJ2-1; V: TRBV5-1; CDR3: CASSLGLAGAGEQFF; DNA: TGCGCCAGCAGCTTGGGACTAGCGGGAGCGGGCGAGCAGTTCTTC
size: -; D: TRBD1; J: TRBJ2-7; V: TRBV10-3; CDR3: CAISWTGYGSTSYEQYF; DNA: TGTGCCATCAGCTGGACAGGGTATGGTAGTACTTCCTACGAGCAGTACTTC
size: once; D: TRBD2; J: TRBJ2-1; V: TRBV10-2; CDR3: CASSVGLAGLDEQFF; DNA: TGCGCCAGCAGTGTTGGGCTAGCGGGACTCGATGAGCAGTTCTTC
size: -; D: TRBD2; J: TRBJ2-1; V: TRBV19; CDR3: CASSIAQAGLTTLNSYNEQFF; DNA: TGTGCCAGTAGTATAGCACAAGCGGGACTCACTACATTGAACTCCTACAATGAGCAGTTCTTC
size: -; D: -; J: TRBJ2-1; V: TRBV6-5; CDR3: CASRADNEQFF; DNA: TGTGCCAGCAGGGCGGACAATGAGCAGTTCTTC
size: -; D: -; J: TRBJ1-3; V: TRBV4-1; CDR3: CASSPQPSGNTIYF; DNA: TGCGCCAGCAGCCCACAGCCCTCTGGAAACACCATATATTTT
size: -; D: -; J: TRBJ1-1; V: TRBV18; CDR3: CASSPDVTVQFNTEAFF; DNA: TGTGCCAGCTCACCCGACGTGACAGTTCAGTTTAACACTGAAGCTTTCTTT
size: -; D: TRBD1; J: TRBJ1-6; V: TRBV19; CDR3: CASSLDRGIGYNSPLHF; DNA: TGTGCCAGTAGTCTGGACAGGGGGATTGGGTATAATTCACCCCTCCACTTT
size: -; D: -; J: TRBJ2-5; V: TRBV29-1; CDR3: CSVDRGQETQYF; DNA: TGCAGCGTTGATAGGGGCCAAGAGACCCAGTACTTC
size: -; D: TRBD1; J: TRBJ1-1; V: TRBV28; CDR3: CASSRTGRLEAFF; DNA: TGTGCCAGCAGTCGGACAGGGAGGTTGGAAGCTTTCTTT
size: -; D: -; J: TRBJ2-7; V: TRBV11-2; CDR3: CASSFGQLSYEQYF; DNA: TGTGCCAGCAGCTTTGGACAACTCTCCTACGAGCAGTACTTC
size: -; D: -; J: TRBJ1-1; V: TRBV7-2; CDR3: CASSLSGSRAFF; DNA: TGTGCCAGCAGCTTATCGGGGTCGAGGGCTTTCTTT
size: -; D: -; J: TRBJ1-6; V: TRBV7-9; CDR3: CASSRRQTNSPLHF; DNA: TGTGCCAGCAGCAGGCGACAGACGAATTCACCCCTCCACTTT
size: -; D: -; J: TRBJ2-2; V: TRBV10-3; CDR3: CAASGTTNTGELFF; DNA: TGTGCCGCCTCCGGGACAACGAACACCGGGGAGCTGTTTTTT
size: -; D: -; J: TRBJ1-1; V: TRBV13; CDR3: CASSFFAGAGTEAFF; DNA: TGTGCCAGCAGCTTTTTCGCAGGGGCAGGCACTGAAGCTTTCTTT
size: -; D: -; J: TRBJ2-1; V: TRBV15; CDR3: CATSRDPRRVWYNEQFF; DNA: TGTGCCACCAGCAGAGATCCCCGCAGGGTATGGTACAATGAGCAGTTCTTC
size: few; D: -; J: TRBJ1-3; V: TRBV5-4; CDR3: CASSLGQGWGNTIYF; DNA: TGTGCCAGCAGCTTGGGCCAGGGATGGGGAAACACCATATATTTT